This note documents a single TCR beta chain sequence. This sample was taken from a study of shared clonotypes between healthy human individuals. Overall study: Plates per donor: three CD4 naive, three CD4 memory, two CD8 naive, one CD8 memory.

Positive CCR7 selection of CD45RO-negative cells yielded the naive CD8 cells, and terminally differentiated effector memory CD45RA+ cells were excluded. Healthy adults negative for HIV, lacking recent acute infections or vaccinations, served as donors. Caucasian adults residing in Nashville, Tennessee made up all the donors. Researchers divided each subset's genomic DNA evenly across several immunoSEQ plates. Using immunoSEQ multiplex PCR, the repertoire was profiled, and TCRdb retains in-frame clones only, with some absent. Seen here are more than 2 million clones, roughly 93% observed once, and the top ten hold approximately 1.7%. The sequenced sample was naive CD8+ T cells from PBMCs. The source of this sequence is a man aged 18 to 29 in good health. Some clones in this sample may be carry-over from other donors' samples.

The CDR3 sequence: CASSTGTSSETQYF. The CDR3 DNA follows: TGTGCCAGCAGCACCGGGACTAGCAGCGAGACCCAGTACTTC. The rearrangement joins TRBV7-3 to TRBJ2-5, with 9 bases lining up with TRBD2. The trim removed 5 bases at V and 5 bases at J, leaving 6 bases unmatched. Germline V CDR1 and CDR2: SGHTA, FQGTGA. The CDR3 extends over 14 amino acids. Together with reference TRBV7-3 and TRBJ2-5, the CDR3 gives the full variable domain: GAGVSQTPSNKVTEKGKYVELRCDPISGHTALYWYRQSLGQGPEFLIYFQGTGAADDSGLPNDRFFAVRPEGSVSTLKIQRTERGDSAVYLCASSTGTSSETQYFGPGTRLLVL.